These 5 T cell receptor beta chains share one sample of origin, sequenced in a study of PD-1 blockade in classical Hodgkin lymphoma. The table came from immunoSEQ multiplex PCR; TCRdb's copy has only in-frame clones and leaves some out. This sample has about 28,000 clones; 80% occur once, and the top ten carry 15% to 20%. Time point reported: cycle 4 day 1 (C4D1), after more than 5 weeks of nivolumab. Relapse was seen in all patients after autologous stem cell transplantation, and brentuximab vedotin exposure was variable. This material consisted of peripheral blood mononuclear cells (PBMCs), taken before the fourth cycle of nivolumab. The origin of the receptors is a human donor with classical Hodgkin lymphoma.

The V gene is TRBV6-5, the J gene TRBJ2-3; 9 bases align to TRBD2. This CDR3 is 15 amino acids long. CDR1 is MNHEY and CDR2 is SVGAGI in the germline V gene. Trimming removed 3 bases from V and 9 bases from J; junction bases left unmatched: 10. CDR3 coding DNA: TGTGCCAGCAGTTATCACGGCCTAGCGGGACAAACGCAGTATTTT. This codes for CASSYHGLAGQTQYF.

This clone was counted only a few times. The J gene is TRBJ1-1, the V gene TRBV7-8; D uncertain. The CDR3 consists of 16 residues. V was cut by 2 bases and J by 4 bases, with 17 bases left in between. Germline-derived CDR1 and CDR2 are SGHVS and FQNEAQ. The CDR3 protein is CASSLRVGKLITEAFF. CDR3 sequence (DNA): TGTGCCAGCAGCTTAAGAGTCGGTAAGCTCATCACTGAAGCTTTCTTT.

The V and J genes are TRBV19 and TRBJ2-1; TRBD2 matches 7 bases. This CDR3 region has 15 residues. The germline V gene has CDR1 LNHDA and CDR2 SQIVND (reference sequence). Germline trimming cut 5 bases from V and 7 bases from J; bases unmatched to any gene: 11. CDR3 region: CASSLKRAGGNEQFF. The DNA for the CDR3 is TGTGCCAGTAGTCTCAAGCGGGCCGGGGGGAATGAGCAGTTCTTC.

The gene calls are TRBV25-1 and TRBJ2-1; the match to TRBD1 covers 7 bases. This CDR3 spans 13 amino acids. V trimming: 5 bases; J trimming: 6 bases; junction bases outside the gene matches: 4. CDR1 and CDR2 from the germline V gene are MGHDK and SYGVNS. As DNA, the CDR3 is TGTGCCAGCAGTAGACAGGGAGTCAATGAGCAGTTCTTC. As protein: CASSRQGVNEQFF. Full variable domain (missing parts from reference TRBV25-1 and TRBJ2-1): EADIYQTPRYLVIGTGKKITLECSQTMGHDKMYWYQQDPGMELHLIHYSYGVNSTEKGDLSSESTVSRIRTEHFPLTLESARPSHTSQYLCASSRQGVNEQFFGPGTRLTVL.

The CDR3 is CASSLRWDTEAFF. The CDR3 DNA sequence: TGTGCCAGCAGCTTAAGGTGGGACACTGAAGCTTTCTTT. V and J are TRBV11-3 and TRBJ1-1, with unresolved D. Trimming shortened V by 2 bases and J by 3 bases, and 7 bases separated the two germline ends. The CDR3 runs to 13 residues. CDR1 is SGHNT and CDR2 is YENEEA in the germline V gene.